Each of the 31 T cell receptor beta chains below was sequenced from the same sample in a study of CD8 T cells in ankylosing spondylitis. TCRdb fed the 5' RACE reads into MiXCR, producing one record per CDR3 protein. The sample includes some 140,000 distinct CDR3 sequences, roughly 7.7% of them seen just once. Sequencing input: synovial fluid, either unsorted or a sorted T cell fraction (not recorded which). The source is a male donor with ankylosing spondylitis.

This clonotype has ten or more counts. DNA for the CDR3: TGTGCCAGCAGCCCCGCTGCGGGGGGGTACTACGAGCAGTACTTC. Protein: CASSPAAGGYYEQYF. The rearrangement links TRBV3-1 to TRBJ2-7; 9 bases align to TRBD2. V dropped 4 bases and J dropped 3; count of bases not matched to a gene: 7. This CDR3 has 15 amino acids. In germline, CDR1 is LGHDT, CDR2 YNNKEL (reference sequence).

The genes are TRBV5-1 and TRBJ2-5; 12 bases match TRBD1. The germline V gene has CDR1 SGHRS and CDR2 YFSETQ. This CDR3 comprises 15 residues. After removal of 3 bases from V and 5 bases from J, the junction contained 5 bases not matched to a gene. The CDR3 coding sequence is TGCGCCAGCAGCTCCGGGACAGGGGGCTACGAGACCCAGTACTTC. Encoded protein: CASSSGTGGYETQYF.

Note on this clonotype: A much more abundant neighbour one base away suggests this may be a read error. The chain recombines TRBV14 with TRBJ2-3; 8 bases are a match to TRBD1. Germline assignment: CDR1 SGHDN and CDR2 FVKESK. The CDR3 length is 15 residues. The CDR3 loop is CASSRTGPGTATQYF. For the CDR3, the DNA is TGTGCCAGCAGCCGGACAGGGCCGGGCACAGCTACGCAGTATTTT.

V gene TRBV5-8 combines with J gene TRBJ1-5; D is undetermined. Per the germline V gene, CDR1 is SGHTS and CDR2 is YDEGEE. Trimming left V 2 bases short and J 5 bases short, with 11 bases between. The CDR3 covers 14 residues. The CDR3, as DNA: TGTGCCAGCAGCTTCCCAGGCGTGGATCAGCCCCAGCATTTT. It yields the protein CASSFPGVDQPQHF.

This clonotype appeared a few times. The chain uses TRBV6-1 and TRBJ2-3, with 7 nucleotides matching TRBD1. The CDR3 is 15 residues long. Germline-derived CDR1 and CDR2 are MNHNS and SASEGT. V dropped 6 bases and J dropped 1; count of bases not matched to a gene: 7. The CDR3 region has the DNA TGTGCCAGCAGCCTGACAGGGTTGGGCACAGATACGCAGTATTTT. Amino acids: CASSLTGLGTDTQYF.

This clonotype was detected only once. A much larger clone is a single base away; this may be a read error. CDR3 sequence: CASSIYRGPLPYGYTF. DNA for the CDR3: TGTGCCAGCAGTATATACAGGGGGCCACTTCCTTATGGCTACACCTTC. The V gene is TRBV12-3 or TRBV12-4, the J gene TRBJ1-2, with TRBD1 matching over 9 bases. The CDR3 loop spans 16 amino acids. Losses at the gene ends were 5 bases for V and 5 bases for J; bases not matched to a gene: 12.

The V call is TRBV5-4, the J call TRBJ1-4; 9 bases align to TRBD1. This CDR3 region has 16 residues. Germline lookup yields CDR1 SGHNT and CDR2 YYREEE (reference sequence). V shed 3 bases and J 10 bases; nucleotides not matched to a gene: 13. The CDR3 DNA follows: TGTGCCAGCAGCTCGGAGACGACAGGGGGATTAGTAAAACTGTTTTTT. It yields the protein CASSSETTGGLVKLFF.

This clonotype was counted at least ten times. V is TRBV20-1 and J is TRBJ2-4, with 10 positions matching TRBD2. V was clipped by 3 bases and J by 3 bases; unmatched bases: 5. The CDR3 consists of 15 residues. Germline CDR1 is DFQATT and CDR2 is SNEGSKA (reference sequence). The CDR3 is CSASHPSGSKNIQYF. The CDR3 coding sequence is TGCAGTGCTAGTCATCCTAGCGGGAGCAAAAACATTCAGTACTTC.

In this sample, this clonotype turned up many times. The rearrangement joins TRBV28 to TRBJ1-4; D might be TRBD1 (6 bases). CDR3 length equals 16 residues. The V end lost 2 bases, the J end lost 7 bases, and 17 bases lay between the germline ends. The germline gives CDR1 MDHEN, CDR2 SYDVKM. The CDR3 protein is CASSLGAGRGGEKLFF. CDR3 bases: TGTGCCAGCAGTTTAGGGGCGGGCAGGGGAGGTGAAAAACTGTTTTTT.

This clonotype has at least ten counts. CDR3 residues: CASSLPVGGSGETQYF. CDR3 coding DNA: TGCGCCAGCAGCTTGCCGGTGGGAGGTTCTGGAGAGACCCAGTACTTC. The chain is built from TRBV5-1 and TRBJ2-5; D might be TRBD2 (6 bases). This CDR3 has 16 amino acids. V shed 1 base and J shed 4 bases, with 17 bases lying between them. Germline CDR1 SGHRS, CDR2 YFSETQ.

This clonotype was picked up many times. J is TRBJ1-2 and V is TRBV19; tentatively, D is TRBD1 (5 bases). V gave up 6 bases and J gave up 6 bases, with 17 bases separating them. The CDR3 spans 14 residues. CDR1 and CDR2 (germline): LNHDA, SQIVND (reference sequence). The CDR3 loop reads CASRLRGGEDGYTF. The CDR3 bases are TGTGCCAGTAGACTCCGGGGGGGAGAGGATGGCTACACCTTC.

This clonotype was counted ten times or more. The chain is built from TRBV7-9 and TRBJ2-1; TRBD2 agrees at 8 bases. CDR1 is SEHNR, CDR2 FQNEAQ, per germline (reference sequence). This CDR3 spans 16 amino acids. J lost 4 bases, V lost 4 bases, and 9 bases had no gene match. This CDR3 reads CASSWRGSGTYNEQFF. The DNA of the CDR3 is TGTGCCAGCAGCTGGAGGGGTAGCGGGACATACAATGAGCAGTTCTTC.

This clonotype was counted between two and nine times. This chain links TRBV2 with TRBJ1-5; the D gene is possibly TRBD1 (6 bases). The CDR3 runs to 15 residues. The germline V and J ends were trimmed by 3 bases and 5 bases, with 14 bases remaining between them. Per the germline V gene, CDR1 is SNHLY and CDR2 is FYNNEI. The CDR3 sequence is CASSEKHRVDQPQHF. The CDR3 DNA reads as TGTGCCAGCAGTGAGAAACACAGGGTGGATCAGCCCCAGCATTTT.

The CDR3 nucleotides read TGTGCCAGCAGCTTCTCAGGGGGCTCTGGGGCCAACGTCCTGACTTTC. This encodes CASSFSGGSGANVLTF. The chain uses TRBV7-2 and TRBJ2-6; 7 bases are shared with TRBD1. Germline loops: CDR1 SGHTA, CDR2 FQGNSA. With 3 bases clipped from V and 0 bases from J, the junction kept 2 bases outside the gene matches. This CDR3 region has 16 residues.

This clonotype was found once. This sequence joins TRBV25-1 and TRBJ2-1; possibly TRBD2 for D (6 bases). CDR1 MGHDK and CDR2 SYGVNS come from the germline V gene. Trimming shortened V by 2 bases and J by 0 bases, and 17 bases separated the two germline ends. The CDR3 has 18 amino acids. In nucleotides, the CDR3 is TGTGCCAGCAGTGAACGGGGGTTGTCCCCGAGCTCCTACAATGAGCAGTTCTTC. Its translation: CASSERGLSPSSYNEQFF.

This clonotype was counted many times. V gene TRBV7-8 combines with J gene TRBJ1-2; D is unresolved. In germline, CDR1 is SGHVS, CDR2 FQNEAQ. V lost 3 bases and J lost 5, with 7 bases in between. The length of the CDR3 is 12 residues. The CDR3 sequence: CASSFGGYGYTF. The CDR3, as DNA: TGTGCCAGCAGCTTCGGCGGATATGGCTACACCTTC.

In its sample, this clonotype was seen a few times. The gene calls are TRBV7-2 and TRBJ2-3; D not certain. The V and J ends lost 3 bases and 5 bases respectively, with 6 bases between them. The CDR3 is made up of 12 amino acids. Germline V lookup: CDR1 SGHTA, CDR2 FQGNSA. CDR3 sequence (DNA): TGTGCCAGCAGCTTTCCAGGAGATACGCAGTATTTT. It yields the protein CASSFPGDTQYF.

The rearrangement joins TRBV10-3 to TRBJ2-7; D may be TRBD2 (6 bases). This CDR3 spans 16 amino acids. V shed 0 bases and J shed 5 bases, with 17 bases lying between them. The germline V gene has CDR1 ENHRY and CDR2 SYGVKD. DNA of the CDR3: TGTGCCATCAGTGAGTCGTCTACTAGCTACGGCGACGAGCAGTACTTC. Protein product: CAISESSTSYGDEQYF.

The V gene is TRBV10-3, the J gene TRBJ2-4; D possibly corresponds to TRBD2 (6 bases). Trimming left V 4 bases short and J 7 bases short, with 8 bases between. The CDR3 is made up of 12 amino acids. Germline CDR1 is ENHRY and CDR2 is SYGVKD. The CDR3 spells CAISVTSNIQYF. The CDR3 region has the DNA TGTGCCATCAGTGTGACTAGTAACATTCAGTACTTC.

Written as DNA, the CDR3 is TGCAGTGCTAGTCCCCTCGTTGGAAACATTCAGTACTTC. Its translation: CSASPLVGNIQYF. V and J are TRBV20-1 and TRBJ2-4; D unresolved. The CDR3 has 13 residues. V dropped 3 bases and J dropped 6 bases, with 12 bases sitting between them. CDR1 is DFQATT and CDR2 is SNEGSKA in the germline V gene (reference sequence).

The V and J genes are TRBV7-9 and TRBJ1-2; D unresolved. Trimming took 1 base from V and 8 from J, leaving 11 bases between them. CDR3 size: 13 residues. The germline V gene encodes CDR1 SEHNR and CDR2 FQNEAQ (reference sequence). The chain's CDR3 is CASSLGEAGGYTF. Written as DNA, the CDR3 is TGTGCCAGCAGCTTAGGAGAGGCCGGCGGCTACACCTTC.

This clonotype occurred a few times. CDR3 DNA sequence: TGTGCCAGCCGAAACAGTCTCTCCTACGAGCAGTACTTC. Translated: CASRNSLSYEQYF. The chain recombines TRBV28 with TRBJ2-7; D ambiguous. Trimming shortened V by 8 bases and J by 0 bases, and 11 bases separated the two germline ends. This CDR3 has 13 amino acids. CDR1 and CDR2 (germline): MDHEN, SYDVKM.

This clonotype showed up many times. The chain links TRBV29-1 to TRBJ2-7, with TRBD1 identical over 10 bases. The CDR3 is 14 amino acids. Per the germline V gene, CDR1 is SQVTM and CDR2 is ANQGSEA. Germline trimming cut 7 bases from V and 6 bases from J; bases unmatched to any gene: 12. The CDR3 is CSARGTGAASEQYF. The CDR3 DNA reads as TGCAGCGCGCGCGGGACAGGGGCCGCTAGCGAGCAGTACTTC.

The sample holds a few counts of this clonotype. The CDR3 nucleotides are TGTGCCAGCAGGCCCGGGATTTTCTCTGGGGCCAACGTCCTGACTTTC. This encodes CASRPGIFSGANVLTF. V is TRBV6-1 and J is TRBJ2-6; D might be TRBD2 (5 bases). CDR1 and CDR2 (germline): MNHNS, SASEGT. The CDR3 totals 16 residues. V lost 6 bases and J lost 0, with 12 bases in between.

There are many counts of this clonotype. The rearrangement links TRBV20-1 to TRBJ2-3, with 8 bases fitting TRBD2. The CDR3 length is 18 residues. After removal of 4 bases from V and 2 bases from J, the junction contained 17 bases not matched to a gene. The germline gives CDR1 DFQATT, CDR2 SNEGSKA (reference sequence). The DNA for the CDR3 is TGCAGTGCTAACCGGGACACCTTTAGCGGGGTAGACACAGATACGCAGTATTTT. Translation: CSANRDTFSGVDTDTQYF.

The chain is built from TRBV3-1 and TRBJ1-1; 9 bases line up with TRBD1. The V gene end was trimmed by 1 base and the J gene end by 11 bases; junction bases not matched to a gene: 5. The CDR3 sequence is 13 residues long. CDR1 and CDR2 (germline): LGHDT, YNNKEL (reference sequence). CDR3 sequence (DNA): TGTGCCAGCAGCCAAGTACAGGGGGCGGGGGCTTTCTTT. It is translated as CASSQVQGAGAFF.

This clonotype was counted only a few times. The chain employs TRBV5-1 and TRBJ2-3; 12 positions match TRBD2. The CDR3 extends over 16 amino acids. Losses at the gene ends were 4 bases for V and 5 bases for J; bases not matched to a gene: 8. The germline V gene has CDR1 SGHRS and CDR2 YFSETQ. CDR3 nucleotide sequence: TGCGCCAGCAGCCCCAGGACTAGCGGGGCCGGAGATACGCAGTATTTT. It encodes CASSPRTSGAGDTQYF.

This clonotype has a count of ten or more. CDR3 nucleotides: TGTGCCAGCAGCGCGAATGGGGAGACCCAGTACTTC. It translates to CASSANGETQYF. V and J are TRBV9 and TRBJ2-5; the D is unclear. CDR1 SGDLS and CDR2 YYNGEE come from the germline V gene. V was trimmed by 3 bases and J by 5 bases, leaving 8 bases between them. The length of the CDR3 is 12 residues. Variable domain in full (rest from reference TRBV9 and TRBJ2-5): DSGVTQTPKHLITATGQRVTLRCSPRSGDLSVYWYQQSLDQGLQFLIQYYNGEERAKGNILERFSAQQFPDLHSELNLSSLELGDSALYFCASSANGETQYFGPGTRLLVL.

This clonotype was seen only a few times. The V and J genes are TRBV28 and TRBJ2-7, with 12 positions matching TRBD1. From germline, CDR1 is MDHEN and CDR2 SYDVKM. After removal of 3 bases from V and 3 bases from J, the junction contained 6 bases not matched to a gene. This CDR3 spans 16 amino acids. The CDR3 reads CASSFTGDRGHYEQYF. The CDR3 nucleotides read TGTGCCAGCAGTTTTACTGGGGACAGGGGGCACTACGAGCAGTACTTC. Drawing the rest from reference TRBV28 and TRBJ2-7, the complete variable domain is DVKVTQSSRYLVKRTGEKVFLECVQDMDHENMFWYRQDPGLGLRLIYFSYDVKMKEKGDIPEGYSVSREKKERFSLILESASTNQTSMYLCASSFTGDRGHYEQYFGPGTRLTVT.

This clonotype has just a few counts. The chain carries TRBV4-1 and TRBJ2-1, with no clear D. This CDR3 has 15 residues. Between the trimmed V and J ends, which lost 4 bases and 5 bases, there was a span of 15 bases. The germline V gene has CDR1 MGHRA and CDR2 YSYEKL. CDR3 sequence: CASSPTPARDNEQFF. DNA for the CDR3: TGCGCCAGCAGCCCGACTCCTGCTAGGGACAATGAGCAGTTCTTC.

The V call is TRBV15, the J call TRBJ1-2; a possible D gene is TRBD1 (5 bases). This CDR3 is built from 12 residues. The germline V gene has CDR1 LNHNV and CDR2 YYDKDF (reference sequence). The ends were cut back, 4 bases at V and 4 bases at J, with 7 bases in the middle. The CDR3 is CATSTDSYGYTF. DNA for the CDR3: TGTGCCACCAGCACAGACAGCTATGGCTACACCTTC. The full variable domain, in which reference TRBV15 and TRBJ1-2 provide the parts outside the CDR3, is DAMVIQNPRYQVTQFGKPVTLSCSQTLNHNVMYWYQQKSSQAPKLLFHYYDKDFNNEADTPDNFQSRRPNTSFCFLDIRSPGLGDTAMYLCATSTDSYGYTFGSGTRLTVV.